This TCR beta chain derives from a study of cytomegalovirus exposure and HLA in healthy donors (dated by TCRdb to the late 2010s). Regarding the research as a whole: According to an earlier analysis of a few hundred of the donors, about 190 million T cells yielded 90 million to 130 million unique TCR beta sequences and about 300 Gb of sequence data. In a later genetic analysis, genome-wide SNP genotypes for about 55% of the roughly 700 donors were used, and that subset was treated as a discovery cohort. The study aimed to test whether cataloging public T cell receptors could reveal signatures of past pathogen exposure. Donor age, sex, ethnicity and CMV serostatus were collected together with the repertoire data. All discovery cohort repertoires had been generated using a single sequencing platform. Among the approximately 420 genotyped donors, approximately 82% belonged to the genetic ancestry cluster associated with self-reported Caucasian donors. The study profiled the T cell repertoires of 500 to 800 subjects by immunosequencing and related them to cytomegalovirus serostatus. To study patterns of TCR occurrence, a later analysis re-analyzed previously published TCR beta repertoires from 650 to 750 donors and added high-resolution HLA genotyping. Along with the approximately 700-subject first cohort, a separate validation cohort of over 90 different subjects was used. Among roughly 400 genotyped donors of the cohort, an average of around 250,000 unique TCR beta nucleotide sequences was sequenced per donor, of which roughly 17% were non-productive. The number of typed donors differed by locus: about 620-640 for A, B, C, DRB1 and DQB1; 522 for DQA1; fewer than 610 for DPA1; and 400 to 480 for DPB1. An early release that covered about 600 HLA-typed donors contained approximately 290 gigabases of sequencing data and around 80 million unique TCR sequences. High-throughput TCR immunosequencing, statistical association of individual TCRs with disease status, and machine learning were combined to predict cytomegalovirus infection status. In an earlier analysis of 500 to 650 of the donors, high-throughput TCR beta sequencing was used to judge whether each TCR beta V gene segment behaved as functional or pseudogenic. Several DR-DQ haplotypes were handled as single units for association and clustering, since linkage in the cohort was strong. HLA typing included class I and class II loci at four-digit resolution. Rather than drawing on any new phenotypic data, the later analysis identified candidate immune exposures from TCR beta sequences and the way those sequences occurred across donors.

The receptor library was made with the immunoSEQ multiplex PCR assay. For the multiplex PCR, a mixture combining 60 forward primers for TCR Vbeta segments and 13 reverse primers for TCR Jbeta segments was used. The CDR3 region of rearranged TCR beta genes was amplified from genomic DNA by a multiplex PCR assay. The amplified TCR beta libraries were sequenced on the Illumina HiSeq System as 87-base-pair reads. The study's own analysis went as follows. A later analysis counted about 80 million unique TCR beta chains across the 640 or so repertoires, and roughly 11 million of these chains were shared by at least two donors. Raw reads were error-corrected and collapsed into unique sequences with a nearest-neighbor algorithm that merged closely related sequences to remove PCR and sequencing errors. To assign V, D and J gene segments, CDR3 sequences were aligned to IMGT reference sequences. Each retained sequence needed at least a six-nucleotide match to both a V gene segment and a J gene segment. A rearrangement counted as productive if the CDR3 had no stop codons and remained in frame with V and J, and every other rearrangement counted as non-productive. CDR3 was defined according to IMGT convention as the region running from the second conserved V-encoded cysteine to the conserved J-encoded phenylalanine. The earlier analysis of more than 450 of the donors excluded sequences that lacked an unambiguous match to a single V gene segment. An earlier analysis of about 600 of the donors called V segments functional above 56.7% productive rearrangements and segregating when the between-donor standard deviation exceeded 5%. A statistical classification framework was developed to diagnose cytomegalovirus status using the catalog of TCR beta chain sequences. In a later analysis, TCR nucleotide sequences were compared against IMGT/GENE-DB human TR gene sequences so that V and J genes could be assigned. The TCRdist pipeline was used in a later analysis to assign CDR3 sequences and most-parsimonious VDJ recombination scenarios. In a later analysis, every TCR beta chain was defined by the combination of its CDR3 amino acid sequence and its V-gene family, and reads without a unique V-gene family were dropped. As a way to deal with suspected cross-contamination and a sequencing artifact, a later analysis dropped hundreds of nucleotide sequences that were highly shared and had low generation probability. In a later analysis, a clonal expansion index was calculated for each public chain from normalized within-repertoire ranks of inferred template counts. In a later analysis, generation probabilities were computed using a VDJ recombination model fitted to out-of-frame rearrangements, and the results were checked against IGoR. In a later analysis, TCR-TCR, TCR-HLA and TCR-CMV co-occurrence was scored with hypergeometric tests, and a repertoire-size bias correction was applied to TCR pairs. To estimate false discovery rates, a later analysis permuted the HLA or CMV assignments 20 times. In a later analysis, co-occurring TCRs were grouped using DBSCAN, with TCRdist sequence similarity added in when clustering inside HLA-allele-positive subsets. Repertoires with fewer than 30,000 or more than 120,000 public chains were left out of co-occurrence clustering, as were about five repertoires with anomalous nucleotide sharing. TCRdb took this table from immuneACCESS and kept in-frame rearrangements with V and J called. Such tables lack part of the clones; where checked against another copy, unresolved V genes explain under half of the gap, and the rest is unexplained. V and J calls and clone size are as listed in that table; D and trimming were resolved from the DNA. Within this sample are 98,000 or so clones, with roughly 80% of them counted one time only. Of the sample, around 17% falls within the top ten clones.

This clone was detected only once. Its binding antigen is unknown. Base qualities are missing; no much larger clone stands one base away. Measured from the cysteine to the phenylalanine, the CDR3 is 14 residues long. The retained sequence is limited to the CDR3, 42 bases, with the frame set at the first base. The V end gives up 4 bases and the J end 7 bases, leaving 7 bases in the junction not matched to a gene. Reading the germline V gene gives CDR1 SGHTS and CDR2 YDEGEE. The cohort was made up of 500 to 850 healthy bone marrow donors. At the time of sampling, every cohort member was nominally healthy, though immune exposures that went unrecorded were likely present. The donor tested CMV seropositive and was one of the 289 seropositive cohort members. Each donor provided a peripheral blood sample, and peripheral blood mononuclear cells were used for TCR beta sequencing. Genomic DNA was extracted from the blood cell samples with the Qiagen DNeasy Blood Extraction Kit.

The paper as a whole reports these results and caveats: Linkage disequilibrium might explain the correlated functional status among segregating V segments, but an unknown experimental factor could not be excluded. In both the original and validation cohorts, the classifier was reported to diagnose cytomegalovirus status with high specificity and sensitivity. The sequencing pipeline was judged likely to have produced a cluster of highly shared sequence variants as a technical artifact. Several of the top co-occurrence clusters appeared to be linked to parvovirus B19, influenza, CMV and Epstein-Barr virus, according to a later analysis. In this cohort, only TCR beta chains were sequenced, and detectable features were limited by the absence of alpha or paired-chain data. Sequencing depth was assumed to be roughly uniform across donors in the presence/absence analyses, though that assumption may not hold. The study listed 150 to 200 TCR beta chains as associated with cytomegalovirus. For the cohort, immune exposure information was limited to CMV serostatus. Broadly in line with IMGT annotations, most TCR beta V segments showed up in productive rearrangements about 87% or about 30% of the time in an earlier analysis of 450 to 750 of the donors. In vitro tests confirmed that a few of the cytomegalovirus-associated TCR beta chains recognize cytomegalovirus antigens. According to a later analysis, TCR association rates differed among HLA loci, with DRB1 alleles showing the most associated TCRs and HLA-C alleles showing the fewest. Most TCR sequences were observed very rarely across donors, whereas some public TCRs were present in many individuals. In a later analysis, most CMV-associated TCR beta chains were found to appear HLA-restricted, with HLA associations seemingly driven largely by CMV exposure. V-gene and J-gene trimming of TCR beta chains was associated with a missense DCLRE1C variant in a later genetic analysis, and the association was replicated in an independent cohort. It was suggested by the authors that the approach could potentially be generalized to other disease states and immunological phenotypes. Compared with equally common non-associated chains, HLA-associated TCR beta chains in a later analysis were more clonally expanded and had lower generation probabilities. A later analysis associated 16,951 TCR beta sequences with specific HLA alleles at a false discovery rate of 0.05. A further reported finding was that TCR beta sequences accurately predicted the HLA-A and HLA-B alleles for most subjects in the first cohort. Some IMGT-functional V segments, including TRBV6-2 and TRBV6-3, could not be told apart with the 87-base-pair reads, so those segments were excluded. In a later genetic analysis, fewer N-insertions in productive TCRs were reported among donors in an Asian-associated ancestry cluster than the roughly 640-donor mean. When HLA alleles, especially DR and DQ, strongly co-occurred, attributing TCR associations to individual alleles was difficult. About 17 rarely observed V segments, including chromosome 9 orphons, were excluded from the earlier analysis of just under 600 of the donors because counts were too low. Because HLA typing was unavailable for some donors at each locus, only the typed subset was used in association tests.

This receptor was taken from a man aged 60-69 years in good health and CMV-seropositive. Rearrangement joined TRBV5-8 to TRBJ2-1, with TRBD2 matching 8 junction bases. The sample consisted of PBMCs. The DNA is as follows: TGTGCCAGCAGCGCACTCCTAGCGGGTAATGAGCAGTTCTTC. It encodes CASSALLAGNEQFF.